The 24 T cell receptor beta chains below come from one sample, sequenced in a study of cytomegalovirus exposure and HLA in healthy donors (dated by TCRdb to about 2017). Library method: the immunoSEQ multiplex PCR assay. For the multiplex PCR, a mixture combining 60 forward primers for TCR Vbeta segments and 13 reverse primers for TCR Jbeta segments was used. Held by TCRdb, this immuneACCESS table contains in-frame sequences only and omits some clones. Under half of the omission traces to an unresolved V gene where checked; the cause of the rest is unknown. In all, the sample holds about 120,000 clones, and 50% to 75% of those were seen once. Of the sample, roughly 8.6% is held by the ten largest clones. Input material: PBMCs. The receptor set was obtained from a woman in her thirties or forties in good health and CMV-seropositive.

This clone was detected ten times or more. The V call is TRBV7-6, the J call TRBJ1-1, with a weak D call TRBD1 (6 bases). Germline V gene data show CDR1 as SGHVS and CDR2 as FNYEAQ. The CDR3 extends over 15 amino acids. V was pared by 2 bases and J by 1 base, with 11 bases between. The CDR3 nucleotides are TGTGCCAGCAGCTTATCCCCAGGGGCGAACACTGAAGCTTTCTTT. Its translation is CASSLSPGANTEAFF. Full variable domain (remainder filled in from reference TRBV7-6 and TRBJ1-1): GAGVSQSPRYKVTKRGQDVALRCDPISGHVSLYWYRQALGQGPEFLTYFNYEAQQDKSGLPNDRFSAERPEGSISTLTIQRTEQRDSAMYRCASSLSPGANTEAFFGQGTRLTVV.

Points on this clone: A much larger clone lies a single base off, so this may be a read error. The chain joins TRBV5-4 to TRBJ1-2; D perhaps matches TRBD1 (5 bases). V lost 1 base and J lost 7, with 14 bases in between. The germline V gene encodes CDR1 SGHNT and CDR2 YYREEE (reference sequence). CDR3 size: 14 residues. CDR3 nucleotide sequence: TGTGCCAGCAGCTTGCAGGGAGGGATGCGTGGCTACACCTTC. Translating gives CASSLQGGMRGYTF.

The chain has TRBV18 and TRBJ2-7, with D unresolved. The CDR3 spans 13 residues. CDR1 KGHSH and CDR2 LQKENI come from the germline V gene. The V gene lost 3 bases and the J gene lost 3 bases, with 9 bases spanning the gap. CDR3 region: CASSPRIFYEQYF. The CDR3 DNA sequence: TGTGCCAGCTCACCGAGGATATTCTACGAGCAGTACTTC.

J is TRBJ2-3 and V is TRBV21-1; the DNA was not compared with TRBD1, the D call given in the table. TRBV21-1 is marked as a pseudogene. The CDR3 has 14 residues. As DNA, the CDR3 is TGTGCCAGCAGCAAGAAGGGGGCCACAGATACGCAGTATTTT. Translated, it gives CASSKKGATDTQYF.

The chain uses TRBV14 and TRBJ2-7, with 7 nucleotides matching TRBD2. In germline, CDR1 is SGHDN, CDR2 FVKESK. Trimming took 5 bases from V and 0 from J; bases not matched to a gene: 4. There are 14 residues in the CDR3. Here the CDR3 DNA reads TGTGCCAGCAGCTGGGGGGGGAGCTCCTACGAGCAGTACTTC. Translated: CASSWGGSSYEQYF.

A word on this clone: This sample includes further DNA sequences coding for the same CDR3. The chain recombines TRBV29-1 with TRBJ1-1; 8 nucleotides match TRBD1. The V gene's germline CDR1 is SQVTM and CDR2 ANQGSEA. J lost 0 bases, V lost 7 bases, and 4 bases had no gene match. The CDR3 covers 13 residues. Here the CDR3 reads CSANRGMNTEAFF. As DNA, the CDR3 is TGCAGCGCCAACAGGGGGATGAACACTGAAGCTTTCTTT.

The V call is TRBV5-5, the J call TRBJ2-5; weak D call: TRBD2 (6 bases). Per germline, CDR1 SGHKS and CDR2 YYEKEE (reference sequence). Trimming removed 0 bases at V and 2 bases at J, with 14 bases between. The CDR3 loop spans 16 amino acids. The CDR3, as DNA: TGTGCCAGCAGCTTGGGGCTAGCGAAGAGGCAAGAGACCCAGTACTTC. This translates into CASSLGLAKRQETQYF. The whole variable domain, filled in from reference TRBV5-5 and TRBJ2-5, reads DAGVTQSPTHLIKTRGQQVTLRCSPISGHKSVSWYQQVLGQGPQFIFQYYEKEERGRGNFPDRFSARQFPNYSSELNVNALLLGDSALYLCASSLGLAKRQETQYFGPGTRLLVL.

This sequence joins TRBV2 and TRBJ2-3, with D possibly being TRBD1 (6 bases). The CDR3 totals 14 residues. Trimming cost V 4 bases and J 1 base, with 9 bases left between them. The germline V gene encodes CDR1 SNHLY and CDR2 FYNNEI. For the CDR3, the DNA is TGTGCCAGCAGTGCGACAGGCCGCACAGATACGCAGTATTTT. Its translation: CASSATGRTDTQYF.

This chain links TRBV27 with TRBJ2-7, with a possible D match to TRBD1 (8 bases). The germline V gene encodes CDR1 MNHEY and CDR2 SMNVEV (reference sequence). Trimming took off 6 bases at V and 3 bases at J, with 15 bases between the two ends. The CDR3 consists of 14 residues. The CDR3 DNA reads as TGTGCCAGCAGAAAACAGGGGGGGGACTACGAGCAGTACTTC. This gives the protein CASRKQGGDYEQYF.

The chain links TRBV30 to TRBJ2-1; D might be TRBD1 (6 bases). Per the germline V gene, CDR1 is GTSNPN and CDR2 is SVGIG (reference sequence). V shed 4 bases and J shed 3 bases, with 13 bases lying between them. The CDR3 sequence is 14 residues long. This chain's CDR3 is CAWKDRWDYNEQFF. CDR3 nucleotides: TGTGCCTGGAAAGACAGGTGGGACTACAATGAGCAGTTCTTC.

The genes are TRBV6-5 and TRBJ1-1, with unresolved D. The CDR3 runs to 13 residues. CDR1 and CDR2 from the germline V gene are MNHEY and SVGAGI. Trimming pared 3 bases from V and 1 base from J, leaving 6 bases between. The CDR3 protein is CASSYVWNTEAFF. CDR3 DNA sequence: TGTGCCAGCAGTTATGTCTGGAACACTGAAGCTTTCTTT.

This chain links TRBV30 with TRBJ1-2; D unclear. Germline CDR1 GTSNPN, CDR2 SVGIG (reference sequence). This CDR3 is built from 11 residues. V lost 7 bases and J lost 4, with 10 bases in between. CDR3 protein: CALREAYGYTF. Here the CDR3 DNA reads TGTGCCTTGAGGGAGGCCTATGGCTACACCTTC.

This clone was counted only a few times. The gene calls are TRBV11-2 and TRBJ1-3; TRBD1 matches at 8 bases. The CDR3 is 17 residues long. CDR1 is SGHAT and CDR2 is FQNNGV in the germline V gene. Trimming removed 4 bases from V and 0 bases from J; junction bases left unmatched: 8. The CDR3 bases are TGTGCCAGCAGCTCCCCAGGGGGCGCCCGCTCTGGAAACACCATATATTTT. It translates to CASSSPGGARSGNTIYF.

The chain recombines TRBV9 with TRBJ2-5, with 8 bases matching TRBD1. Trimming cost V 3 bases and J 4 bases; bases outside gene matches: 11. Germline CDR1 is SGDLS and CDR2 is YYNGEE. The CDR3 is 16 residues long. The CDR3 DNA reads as TGTGCCAGCAGCGGGGGGGCGACAGGGGCATTAGAGACCCAGTACTTC. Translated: CASSGGATGALETQYF.

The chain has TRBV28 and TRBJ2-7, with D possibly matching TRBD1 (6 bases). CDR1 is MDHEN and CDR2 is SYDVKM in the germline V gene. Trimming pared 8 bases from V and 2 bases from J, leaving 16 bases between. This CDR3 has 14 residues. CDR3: CASLPPGGPYEQYF. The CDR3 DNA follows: TGTGCCAGCCTACCGCCTGGGGGCCCCTACGAGCAGTACTTC. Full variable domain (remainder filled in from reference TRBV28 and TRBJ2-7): DVKVTQSSRYLVKRTGEKVFLECVQDMDHENMFWYRQDPGLGLRLIYFSYDVKMKEKGDIPEGYSVSREKKERFSLILESASTNQTSMYLCASLPPGGPYEQYFGPGTRLTVT.

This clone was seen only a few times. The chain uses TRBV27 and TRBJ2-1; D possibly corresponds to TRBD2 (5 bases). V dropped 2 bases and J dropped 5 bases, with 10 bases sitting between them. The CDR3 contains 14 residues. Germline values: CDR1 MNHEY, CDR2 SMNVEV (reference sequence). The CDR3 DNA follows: TGTGCCAGCAGTTTACGTGACTATCACAATGAGCAGTTCTTC. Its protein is CASSLRDYHNEQFF.

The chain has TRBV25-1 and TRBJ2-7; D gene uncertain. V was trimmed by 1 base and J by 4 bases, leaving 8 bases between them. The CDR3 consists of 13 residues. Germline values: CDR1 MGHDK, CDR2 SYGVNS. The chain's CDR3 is CASSESPSYEQYF. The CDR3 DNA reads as TGTGCCAGCAGTGAATCCCCCAGTTACGAGCAGTACTTC.

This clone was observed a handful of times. The CDR3 nucleotides read TGTGCCAGCAGACCCCACGGTGGGGCCAACGTCCTGACTTTC. Translating gives CASRPHGGANVLTF. This sequence joins TRBV5-5 and TRBJ2-6; no clear D. Trimming removed 5 bases at V and 3 bases at J, with 9 bases between. CDR1 is SGHKS, CDR2 YYEKEE, per germline (reference sequence). The CDR3 is 14 residues long.

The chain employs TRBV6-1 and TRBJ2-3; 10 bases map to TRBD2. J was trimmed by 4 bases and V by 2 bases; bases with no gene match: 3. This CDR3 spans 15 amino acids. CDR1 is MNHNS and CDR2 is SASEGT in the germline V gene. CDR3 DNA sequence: TGTGCCAGCAGTGAAAAGCGGGGGGGCCCAGATACGCAGTATTTT. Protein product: CASSEKRGGPDTQYF.

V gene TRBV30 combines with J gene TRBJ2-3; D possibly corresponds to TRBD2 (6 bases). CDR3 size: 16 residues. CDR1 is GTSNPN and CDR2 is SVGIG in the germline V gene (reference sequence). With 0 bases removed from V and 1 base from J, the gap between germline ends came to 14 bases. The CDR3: CAWSVHGSGGTDTQYF. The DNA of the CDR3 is TGTGCCTGGAGTGTACATGGGTCGGGGGGCACAGATACGCAGTATTTT.

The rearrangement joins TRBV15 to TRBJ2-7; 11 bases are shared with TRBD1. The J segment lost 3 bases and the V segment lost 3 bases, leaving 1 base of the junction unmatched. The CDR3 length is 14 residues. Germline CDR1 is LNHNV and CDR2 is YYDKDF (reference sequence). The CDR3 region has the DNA TGTGCCACCAGCAGGGACAGGGGGCTCTACGAGCAGTACTTC. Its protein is CATSRDRGLYEQYF.

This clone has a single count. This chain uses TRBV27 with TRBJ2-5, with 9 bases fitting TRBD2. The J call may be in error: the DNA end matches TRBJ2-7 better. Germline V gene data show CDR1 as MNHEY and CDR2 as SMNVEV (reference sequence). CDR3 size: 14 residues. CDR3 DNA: TGTGCCAGCAGTGTAGCGGGAGACGACTACGAGCAGTACTTC. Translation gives CASSVAGDDYEQYF.

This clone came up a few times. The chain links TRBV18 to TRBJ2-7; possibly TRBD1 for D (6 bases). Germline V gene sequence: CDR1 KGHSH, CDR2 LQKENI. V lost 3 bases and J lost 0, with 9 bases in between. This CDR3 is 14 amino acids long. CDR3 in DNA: TGTGCCAGCTCACCCCGGACAGACTCCTACGAGCAGTACTTC. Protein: CASSPRTDSYEQYF.

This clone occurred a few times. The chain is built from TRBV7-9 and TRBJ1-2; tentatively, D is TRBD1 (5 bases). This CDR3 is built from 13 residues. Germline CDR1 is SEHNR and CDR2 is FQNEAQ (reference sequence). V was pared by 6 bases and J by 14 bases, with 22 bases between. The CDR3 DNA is TGTGCCAGCAGGAATTTGCAGGGAACGCGTCTGACCTTC. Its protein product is CASRNLQGTRLTF.